Sequencing of this TCR beta chain was carried out in a study of T cells after yellow fever vaccination. Notes on the study in general: Weaker, the secondary response peaked sooner, at day 5 versus 15. Few clonotypes appeared in both CD4 and CD8 compartments.

CDR1 DFQATT and CDR2 SNEGSKA come from the germline V gene (reference sequence). Deletions cut 2 bases from V and 2 bases from J, with 12 bases between. The CDR3 sequence is 14 residues long. TCRdb fed the 5' RACE reads into MiXCR, producing one record per CDR3 protein. Among more than 65,000 distinct CDR3 sequences listed, about 7.2% were seen once. This clonotype showed up many times. Antigen: not known. The V call is TRBV20-1, the J call TRBJ1-1; D uncertain. Material: CD8+ T cells sorted from PBMCs, obtained around 10 days after the first yellow fever vaccination. This clonotype was sampled from a man aged 18 to 30 who received the YFV17D yellow fever vaccine. This chain's CDR3 is CSARLRGSNTEAFF. In DNA form, the CDR3 reads TGCAGTGCTAGACTGAGAGGATCTAACACTGAAGCTTTCTTT.